The sequence of this T cell receptor beta chain was determined in a study of cytomegalovirus exposure and HLA in healthy donors (dated by TCRdb to 2016 to 2017). Study-wide context: In an earlier analysis of around 540 of the donors, about 260 Gb of sequence data and 95 million to 130 million unique TCR beta sequences from 150 million to 200 million T cells were reported. An early release that covered 640 HLA-typed donors contained 250 to 350 gigabases of sequencing data and roughly 84 million unique TCR sequences. Of the approximately 370 genotyped donors, approximately 80% were placed in the genetic ancestry cluster associated with self-reported Caucasian donors. The aim of the study was to test whether cataloging public T cell receptors could identify signatures of past pathogen exposure. The study profiled the T cell repertoires of more than 500 subjects by immunosequencing and related them to cytomegalovirus serostatus. Besides the first cohort of roughly 700 subjects, a separate validation cohort made up of roughly 120 different subjects was used. The study combined high-throughput TCR immunosequencing, statistical association of individual TCRs with disease status, and machine learning to predict cytomegalovirus infection status. A later analysis re-analyzed previously published TCR beta repertoires from about 600 donors and added high-resolution HLA genotyping to study TCR occurrence patterns. The later analysis used no new phenotypic data to find candidate immune exposures, relying instead on TCR beta sequences and their occurrence across donors. An earlier analysis of roughly 600 of the donors used high-throughput TCR beta sequencing to judge whether each TCR beta V gene segment behaved as functional or pseudogenic. Donor age, sex, ethnicity and CMV serostatus were collected together with the repertoire data. Genome-wide SNP genotypes for about three fifths of the roughly 670 donors were used in a later genetic analysis, which treated that subset as a discovery cohort. Every repertoire in the discovery cohort had been generated on one and the same sequencing platform. HLA typing covered class I and class II loci at four-digit resolution. The number of typed donors differed by locus: about 629-630 for A, B, C, DRB1 and DQB1; 500 to 550 for DQA1; some 590 for DPA1; and some 430 for DPB1. Four to six DR-DQ haplotypes were handled as single units for association and clustering, since linkage in the cohort was strong. On average, 235,054 unique TCR beta nucleotide sequences were sequenced per donor among about 400 genotyped donors of the cohort, with roughly 18% of those sequences being non-productive. Broader findings and caveats from the paper: Only TCR beta chains were sequenced in this cohort, and the absence of alpha or paired-chain data limited detectable features. The classifier was reported to diagnose cytomegalovirus status with high specificity and sensitivity in both the original and validation cohorts. Because HLA typing was unavailable for some donors at each locus, only the typed subset was used in association tests. Correlated functional status among segregating V segments might reflect linkage disequilibrium, but an unknown experimental factor could not be ruled out. Compared with the approximately 670-donor mean, donors in an Asian-associated ancestry cluster had fewer N-insertions in productive TCRs, according to a later genetic analysis. Specific HLA alleles were associated with 15,000 to 20,000 TCR beta sequences at a false discovery rate of 0.05 in a later analysis. In a later genetic analysis, a missense DCLRE1C variant was associated with V-gene and J-gene trimming of TCR beta chains, and the association was replicated in an independent cohort. A later analysis found that most CMV-associated TCR beta chains appeared HLA-restricted, with HLA associations seemingly driven largely by CMV exposure. In a later analysis, HLA-associated TCR beta chains were found to be more clonally expanded and to have lower generation probabilities than equally common non-associated chains. The 87-base-pair reads could not distinguish some IMGT-functional V segments, including TRBV6-2 and TRBV6-3, so those segments were excluded. The authors suggested that the approach could potentially be extended to other disease states and immunological phenotypes. Several of the top co-occurrence clusters appeared to be linked to parvovirus B19, influenza, CMV and Epstein-Barr virus, according to a later analysis. In a later analysis, the rate of TCR association differed among HLA loci, with DRB1 alleles having the most associated TCRs and HLA-C alleles having the fewest. A cluster of highly shared sequence variants was judged likely to represent a technical artifact of the sequencing pipeline. The only immune exposure information available for the cohort was CMV serostatus. The presence/absence analyses assumed that sequencing depth was roughly uniform across donors, and that assumption may not be true. A further reported finding was that TCR beta sequences accurately predicted the HLA-A and HLA-B alleles for most subjects in the first cohort. A few of the identified cytomegalovirus-associated TCR beta chains were confirmed in vitro to be specific for cytomegalovirus antigens. In the study, approximately 160 TCR beta chains were listed as associated with cytomegalovirus. Most TCR sequences were seen in very few donors, while some public TCRs were found in many individuals. Because counts were too low, around 18 rarely observed V segments, including chromosome 9 orphons, were left out of the earlier analysis of 500 to 650 of the donors. An earlier analysis of around 540 of the donors showed that most TCR beta V segments appeared in productive rearrangements either about 87% or about 30% of the time, which broadly matched IMGT annotations. When HLA alleles, especially DR and DQ, strongly co-occurred, attributing TCR associations to individual alleles was difficult.

The library came from the immunoSEQ multiplex PCR assay. The multiplex PCR relied on a mix of 60 forward primers for TCR Vbeta segments and 13 reverse primers for TCR Jbeta segments. Amplification of the CDR3 region of rearranged TCR beta genes was performed with a multiplex PCR assay on genomic DNA. The Illumina HiSeq System was used to sequence the amplified TCR beta libraries as 87-base-pair reads. For the original study's pipeline: In a later analysis, around 80 million unique TCR beta chains were counted across the 500 to 700 repertoires, and roughly 11 million of these chains were shared by at least two donors. To remove PCR and sequencing errors, raw reads were error-corrected and collapsed into unique sequences using a nearest-neighbor algorithm that merged closely related sequences. To assign V, D and J gene segments, CDR3 sequences were aligned to IMGT reference sequences. Each retained sequence needed at least a six-nucleotide match to both a V gene segment and a J gene segment. A rearrangement was called productive if the CDR3 had no stop codons and remained in frame with V and J, and every other rearrangement was called non-productive. CDR3 was defined according to IMGT convention as the region running from the second conserved V-encoded cysteine to the conserved J-encoded phenylalanine. Sequences without an unambiguous match to a single V gene segment were excluded from the earlier analysis of several hundred of the donors. An earlier analysis of a few hundred of the donors called V segments functional above 56.7% productive rearrangements and segregating when the between-donor standard deviation exceeded 5%. A statistical classification framework was developed to diagnose cytomegalovirus status using the catalog of TCR beta chain sequences. V and J gene assignment, in a later analysis, came from comparing TCR nucleotide sequences with IMGT/GENE-DB human TR gene sequences. The TCRdist pipeline was used in a later analysis to assign CDR3 sequences and most-parsimonious VDJ recombination scenarios. A later analysis defined each TCR beta chain by its CDR3 amino acid sequence plus V-gene family, and excluded reads lacking a unique V-gene family. In a later analysis, 550 to 650 highly shared, low-generation-probability nucleotide sequences were removed to address suspected cross-contamination and a sequencing artifact. In a later analysis, a clonal expansion index was calculated for each public chain from normalized within-repertoire ranks of inferred template counts. Generation probabilities in a later analysis came from a VDJ recombination model fitted to out-of-frame rearrangements, and those results were checked against IGoR. A later analysis scored TCR-TCR, TCR-HLA and TCR-CMV co-occurrence with hypergeometric tests, applying a repertoire-size bias correction to TCR pairs. In a later analysis, false discovery rates were estimated by permuting HLA or CMV assignments 20 times. In a later analysis, co-occurring TCRs were grouped using DBSCAN, with TCRdist sequence similarity added in when clustering inside HLA-allele-positive subsets. For co-occurrence clustering, repertoires with fewer than 30,000 or more than 120,000 public chains were excluded, along with five or six repertoires with anomalous nucleotide sharing. The immuneACCESS repertoire file appears here via TCRdb, limited to in-frame rearrangements. These files lack a portion of the clones; in checked studies, under half of the deficit traces to unresolved V genes, and the cause of the others is not known. The V and J calls and clone size were taken over from that table, and D and trimming were inferred from the DNA. Within this sample are around 94,000 clones, with about 73% of them counted one time only. The ten most abundant clones make up approximately 4.2% of the sample.

The cohort consisted of approximately 690 healthy bone marrow donors. At the time of sampling, every cohort member was nominally healthy, though immune exposures that went unrecorded were likely present. The donor tested CMV seropositive, placing the donor among the 310 or so seropositive members of the cohort. A peripheral blood sample was collected from each donor, and TCR beta sequencing was performed on peripheral blood mononuclear cells. The Qiagen DNeasy Blood Extraction Kit was used to extract genomic DNA from the blood cell samples. Spanning cysteine to phenylalanine, the CDR3 consists of 13 amino acids. Only CDR3 DNA is held: 39 bases, read in frame from base 1. Between the V and J ends, shortened by 5 bases and 0 bases respectively, the junction contains 4 bases. CDR1 and CDR2 (SGHTA, FQGNSA) derive from the germline V gene. A remark on this clone: No antigen is known for it. The record has no base qualities; no much larger clone is one base away.

The V gene is TRBV7-2 and the J gene is TRBJ1-4; the D gene identity is not certain. Sequenced sample: PBMCs. This TCR was sampled from a middle-aged woman in good health and CMV-seropositive. CDR3 sequence: CASSPSTNEKLFF. In nucleotides, the sequence is TGTGCCAGCAGCCCATCAACTAATGAAAAACTGTTTTTT.